These 20 T cell receptor beta chains share one sample of origin, sequenced in a study of T cells after yellow fever vaccination. Each CDR3 protein gets one entry after TCRdb re-called the 5' RACE reads with MiXCR. The profile shows over 150,000 distinct CDR3 sequences, approximately 6.7% of them singletons. The sequencing here drew on CD4+ T cells sorted from PBMCs, taken 4 to 5 days after the first yellow fever vaccination. Receptor source: a man between 18 and 35 years old who received the YFV17D yellow fever vaccine.

In its sample, this clonotype was seen a few times. V usage is TRBV6-5 and J usage is TRBJ1-1, with D unclear. Trimming left V 2 bases short and J 4 bases short, with 11 bases between. Germline lookup yields CDR1 MNHEY and CDR2 SVGAGI. The CDR3 has 14 residues. The CDR3 region is CASSYEGGPTEAFF. In DNA, the CDR3 is TGTGCCAGCAGTTACGAAGGCGGTCCCACTGAAGCTTTCTTT.

This sequence joins TRBV7-2 and TRBJ1-3; tentative D call: TRBD1 (5 bases). Germline-derived CDR1 and CDR2 are SGHTA and FQGNSA. The CDR3 runs to 13 residues. Trimming pared 8 bases from V and 11 bases from J, leaving 19 bases between. The DNA of the CDR3 is TGTGCCAGCGTACAGGTGGAAGGGGCGCCCATATATTTT. Amino acids: CASVQVEGAPIYF.

This clonotype came up many times. The V gene is TRBV6-2 or TRBV6-3, the J gene TRBJ2-2; D gene uncertain. The CDR3 loop spans 14 amino acids. V lost 8 bases to trimming and J lost 1 base, with 11 bases between them. The V gene's germline CDR1 is MNHEY and CDR2 SVGEGT. The CDR3 nucleotides are TGTGCCAGCCGGTACCATGAGAACACCGGGGAGCTGTTTTTT. It yields the protein CASRYHENTGELFF.

This rearrangement joins TRBV15 to TRBJ1-2; D is undetermined. Germline CDR1 LNHNV, CDR2 YYDKDF (reference sequence). This CDR3 is built from 14 residues. With 1 base removed from V and 2 bases from J, the gap between germline ends came to 8 bases. In nucleotides, the CDR3 is TGTGCCACCAGCAGAGGAGGGCTCAACTATGGCTACACCTTC. Protein sequence: CATSRGGLNYGYTF.

This chain joins TRBV4-3 and TRBJ2-2, with D tentatively TRBD1 (5 bases). Between the trimmed V and J ends, which lost 3 bases and 5 bases, there was a span of 19 bases. CDR1 and CDR2 from the germline V gene are LGHNA and YSLEER. This CDR3 comprises 17 residues. The CDR3 bases are TGCGCCAGCAGCCATTTCAATATGCAGGGTTTAACCGGGGAGCTGTTTTTT. This translates into CASSHFNMQGLTGELFF.

The chain couples TRBV19 to TRBJ2-3, with 9 bases fitting TRBD2. V lost 1 base to trimming and J lost 2 bases; unmatched junction nucleotides: 4. Germline CDR1 LNHDA, CDR2 SQIVND (reference sequence). This CDR3 contains 16 residues. CDR3 DNA sequence: TGTGCCAGTAGTATAGGGGGCGGGGGGGCCACAGATACGCAGTATTTT. The encoded protein is CASSIGGGGATDTQYF.

This chain joins TRBV5-1 and TRBJ2-6; D gene ambiguous. The CDR3 length is 17 residues. V was pared by 1 base and J by 0 bases, with 11 bases between. Germline V gene sequence: CDR1 SGHRS, CDR2 YFSETQ. The CDR3 DNA is TGCGCCAGCAGCTTGATTAGCAGCCGCTCTGGGGCCAACGTCCTGACTTTC. Residues: CASSLISSRSGANVLTF.

This chain links TRBV5-1 with TRBJ2-3, with 9 bases matching TRBD2. CDR1 SGHRS and CDR2 YFSETQ come from the germline V gene. After removal of 5 bases from V and 0 bases from J, the junction contained 7 bases not matched to a gene. The length of the CDR3 is 16 residues. Here the CDR3 DNA reads TGCGCCAGCAGTACGGCGGGGGGGTCTAGCACAGATACGCAGTATTTT. As protein: CASSTAGGSSTDTQYF. Using reference TRBV5-1 and TRBJ2-3 for the parts outside the CDR3, the full variable domain is KAGVTQTPRYLIKTRGQQVTLSCSPISGHRSVSWYQQTPGQGLQFLFEYFSETQRNKGNFPGRFSGRQFSNSRSEMNVSTLELGDSALYLCASSTAGGSSTDTQYFGPGTRLTVL.

In its sample, this clonotype was seen many times. The chain carries TRBV7-9 and TRBJ1-1; tentatively, D is TRBD1 (5 bases). CDR1 and CDR2 (germline): SEHNR, FQNEAQ (reference sequence). The CDR3 extends over 13 amino acids. The V end was cut by 4 bases, the J end by 1 base, with 7 bases between. This CDR3 reads CASSWGENTEAFF. The CDR3 nucleotides are TGTGCCAGCAGCTGGGGGGAGAACACTGAAGCTTTCTTT.

At least ten counts were recorded for this clonotype. The chain carries TRBV6-5 and TRBJ1-5, with 9 bases matching TRBD1. The CDR3 is 15 amino acids. CDR1 is MNHEY and CDR2 is SVGAGI in the germline V gene. Trimming cost V 4 bases and J 7 bases; bases outside gene matches: 8. The CDR3 protein is CASSFHRGLGQPQHF. The CDR3 region has the DNA TGTGCCAGCAGTTTCCACAGGGGGCTAGGACAGCCCCAGCATTTT.

This clonotype came up a few times. This rearrangement joins TRBV5-1 to TRBJ2-1; D perhaps matches TRBD1 (5 bases). The CDR3 covers 15 residues. Germline CDR1 and CDR2: SGHRS and YFSETQ. Trimming stripped 3 bases from V and 1 base from J, with 11 bases between. DNA of the CDR3: TGCGCCAGCAGCTATCAGGGTAGTTCCTACAATGAGCAGTTCTTC. Translation gives CASSYQGSSYNEQFF.

This clonotype was counted between two and nine times. V is TRBV7-3 and J is TRBJ2-2; D is perhaps TRBD1 or TRBD2 (7 bases each). Germline lookup yields CDR1 SGHTA and CDR2 FQGTGA. This CDR3 is built from 14 residues. With 4 bases removed from V and 6 bases from J, the gap between germline ends came to 12 bases. The CDR3 nucleotides read TGTGCCAGCAGCTCAGGGGGGGCCGCCGGGGAGCTGTTTTTT. Protein product: CASSSGGAAGELFF.

The sample holds many counts of this clonotype. The V call is TRBV15, the J call TRBJ2-7, with D hard to call. The germline CDR1 and CDR2 sequences are LNHNV and YYDKDF (reference sequence). Deletions cut 7 bases from V and 6 bases from J, with 1 base between. CDR3 length: 8 amino acids. The CDR3 here is CATTEQYV. In nucleotides, the CDR3 is TGTGCCACCACCGAGCAGTACGTC.

The sample holds many counts of this clonotype. The chain links TRBV6-5 to TRBJ2-5, with unresolved D. The V gene's germline CDR1 is MNHEY and CDR2 SVGAGI. The V end lost 4 bases, the J end lost 5 bases, and 17 bases lay between the germline ends. The CDR3 spans 15 residues. CDR3 in DNA: TGTGCCAGCAGTTCGAGGAAGGTCCCTGGGGAGACCCAGTACTTC. This codes for CASSSRKVPGETQYF.

There are many counts of this clonotype. This chain connects TRBV7-7 to TRBJ2-7; a weak D match, TRBD2 (6 bases). CDR3 length equals 14 residues. Germline V gene data show CDR1 as SSHAT and CDR2 as FNYEAQ (reference sequence). The chain's CDR3 is CASGDPTVSYEQYV. CDR3 sequence (DNA): TGTGCTAGCGGCGATCCGACCGTCTCCTACGAGCAGTACGTC.

This clonotype has a handful of counts. The chain uses TRBV7-3 and TRBJ1-2; the D gene is possibly TRBD1 (5 bases). From germline, CDR1 is SGHTA and CDR2 FQGTGA. V was trimmed by 1 base and J by 6 bases, leaving 15 bases between them. The CDR3 consists of 15 residues. CDR3 nucleotides: TGTGCCAGCAGCTTAAGGGACGGATGGGGCGATGGCTACACCTTC. This encodes CASSLRDGWGDGYTF.

This clonotype was seen more than once but under ten times. The J gene is TRBJ2-7, the V gene TRBV5-1, with 9 bases matching TRBD1. CDR1 is SGHRS, CDR2 YFSETQ, per germline. This CDR3 is built from 14 residues. After removal of 3 bases from V and 9 bases from J, the junction contained 10 bases not matched to a gene. The CDR3 spells CASSWGTGRSGQYV. In nucleotides, the CDR3 is TGCGCCAGCAGCTGGGGGACAGGGCGCTCCGGGCAGTACGTC.

This clonotype was counted ten times or more. This chain links TRBV12-3 or TRBV12-4 with TRBJ2-3; D is perhaps TRBD2 (5 bases). V was cut by 7 bases and J by 6 bases, with 14 bases left in between. The CDR3 spans 13 residues. Written as DNA, the CDR3 is TGTGCCAGCAAACTAGGGCGGTTTGATACGCAGTATTTT. This encodes CASKLGRFDTQYF.

The table lists this clonotype with many counts. The rearrangement joins TRBV5-1 to TRBJ2-1; 8 bases are shared with TRBD2. The V gene's germline CDR1 is SGHRS and CDR2 YFSETQ. V lost 4 bases to trimming and J lost 9 bases; unmatched junction nucleotides: 15. The CDR3 runs 16 residues. CDR3: CASSPTSGGRRGEQFF. The CDR3 DNA reads TGCGCCAGCAGCCCAACTAGCGGCGGCCGCCGTGGTGAGCAGTTCTTC.

This clonotype was seen many times. J is TRBJ1-2 and V is TRBV5-8, with 7 bases fitting TRBD1. CDR1 is SGHTS and CDR2 is YDEGEE in the germline V gene. The CDR3 spans 14 residues. V dropped 4 bases and J dropped 6; count of bases not matched to a gene: 9. CDR3: CASSRRTGVHGYTF. The CDR3 DNA sequence: TGTGCCAGCAGCCGAAGGACAGGCGTTCATGGCTACACCTTC.